This TCR beta chain was captured by sequencing in a study of T cell repertoires in cytomegalovirus infection. Study summary: Both CMV infection and a matching HLA type were indicated by public TCR beta signatures.

TCRdb passed the reads through MiXCR, listing each CDR3 protein once. Of around 180,000 distinct CDR3 sequences listed, under 30% are singletons. Study observations and caveats: The cumulative frequency of public TCR beta families identified carriers of CMV plus the relevant HLA. CMV-specific HLA-C-restricted TCR beta clonotypes dominated the ex vivo response.

Germline loops: CDR1 DFQATT, CDR2 SNEGSKA (reference sequence). The CDR3 is 15 amino acids. Trimming took 2 bases from V and 11 from J, leaving 24 bases between them. To note about this clonotype: Its antigen remains unidentified.

This TCR was sampled from a human donor in good health (CMV status not recorded). Some clones in this sample may be carry-over from other donors' samples. Material: PBMCs. The rearrangement joins TRBV20-1 to TRBJ1-1, with D possibly matching TRBD1 (6 bases). The CDR3 here is CSARPGIARGNAAFF. CDR3 bases: TGCAGTGCTAGACCCGGTATTGCAAGGGGGAATGCGGCTTTCTTT.